These 29 T cell receptor beta chains were sequenced from one sample in a study of blood T cell repertoires in COVID-19. Measured with immunoSEQ multiplex PCR; TCRdb has only the in-frame clones, and not every one. Counted here are about 100,000 clones, around 89% occurring once; the ten biggest clones make up approximately 31%. Sequencing input: peripheral blood. These receptors all stem from a woman over 75 with acute or convalescent COVID-19.

The rearrangement uses TRBV28 and TRBJ1-2; 10 bases match TRBD1. CDR3 length equals 15 residues. The J segment lost 7 bases and the V segment lost 6 bases, leaving 11 bases of the junction unmatched. The germline V gene encodes CDR1 MDHEN and CDR2 SYDVKM. CDR3 amino acids: CASRPPGQGFGGYTF. The CDR3 coding sequence is TGTGCCAGCAGGCCTCCGGGACAGGGGTTCGGTGGCTACACCTTC.

This chain links TRBV28 with TRBJ1-5; 9 bases map to TRBD1. Per the germline V gene, CDR1 is MDHEN and CDR2 is SYDVKM. V lost 8 bases to trimming and J lost 8 bases; unmatched junction nucleotides: 10. The CDR3 runs to 14 residues. The CDR3: CASQGTGTFKPQHF. The CDR3 DNA reads as TGTGCCAGCCAAGGGACAGGGACATTTAAGCCCCAGCATTTT.

The rearrangement joins TRBV15 to TRBJ2-1, with D possibly matching TRBD1 (6 bases). The germline V gene encodes CDR1 LNHNV and CDR2 YYDKDF (reference sequence). V was cut by 0 bases and J by 9 bases, with 9 bases left in between. The CDR3 is 13 amino acids. The CDR3: CATSRDLQGEQFF. For the CDR3, the DNA is TGTGCCACCAGCAGAGATTTACAGGGTGAGCAGTTCTTC.

The J gene is TRBJ1-2, the V gene TRBV10-3; TRBD1 matches 8 bases. The CDR3 length is 15 residues. Losses at the gene ends were 3 bases for V and 6 bases for J; bases not matched to a gene: 9. Germline values: CDR1 ENHRY, CDR2 SYGVKD. The DNA of the CDR3 is TGTGCCATCAGTGAAGGGGGACAGGTTTCCCATGGCTACACCTTC. It is translated as CAISEGGQVSHGYTF.

V and J are TRBV27 and TRBJ2-5; 8 nucleotides agree with TRBD1. This CDR3 contains 14 residues. The germline V gene encodes CDR1 MNHEY and CDR2 SMNVEV (reference sequence). With 5 bases clipped from V and 4 bases from J, the junction kept 6 bases outside the gene matches. The CDR3 nucleotides read TGTGCCAGCAGTATTCTAGGACAGGGAGAGACCCAGTACTTC. Its translation is CASSILGQGETQYF.

The chain joins TRBV5-6 to TRBJ1-1, with D uncertain. CDR1 is SGHDT, CDR2 YYEEEE, per germline. The CDR3 is 11 amino acids. V was clipped by 7 bases and J by 7 bases, with 11 bases between them. CDR3 DNA sequence: TGTGCCAGCCAGTCGAGGGTTGAAGCTTTCTTT. Translating gives CASQSRVEAFF.

This chain connects TRBV18 to TRBJ2-1; 8 nucleotides line up with TRBD2. Germline V gene data show CDR1 as KGHSH and CDR2 as LQKENI. The CDR3 sequence is 16 residues long. Trimming cost V 3 bases and J 10 bases; bases outside gene matches: 14. DNA for the CDR3: TGTGCCAGCTCACCCAAACTCGGGGGGGCCAAGAGGGAGCAGTTCTTC. It is translated as CASSPKLGGAKREQFF.

The chain is built from TRBV10-1 and TRBJ2-3; possible D gene TRBD1, 5 bases. V lost 7 bases and J 4 bases, leaving 12 bases between the germline ends. Germline loops: CDR1 WNHNN, CDR2 SYGVQD (reference sequence). This CDR3 is 13 amino acids long. The CDR3 sequence: CASKRGLADTQYF. The DNA of the CDR3 is TGCGCCAGCAAAAGGGGATTGGCAGATACGCAGTATTTT.

This chain uses TRBV12-3 or TRBV12-4 with TRBJ1-2, with 7 bases identical to TRBD1. V gave up 5 bases and J gave up 6 bases; unmatched junction bases: 6. This CDR3 has 13 residues. The CDR3 protein is CASSRAGGNGYTF. As DNA, the CDR3 is TGTGCCAGCAGTAGAGCAGGGGGGAATGGCTACACCTTC.

The J gene is TRBJ2-7, the V gene TRBV2; 8 bases align to TRBD1. V was pared by 6 bases and J by 5 bases, with 21 bases of the junction left unmatched. In germline, CDR1 is SNHLY, CDR2 FYNNEI. This CDR3 comprises 18 residues. The CDR3 loop reads CASSGQTGTGSIRDEQYF. Here the CDR3 DNA reads TGTGCCAGCAGCGGCCAAACCGGGACAGGTTCCATTAGGGACGAGCAGTACTTC.

The chain combines TRBV19 with TRBJ2-1, with TRBD1 identical over 9 bases. CDR1 is LNHDA and CDR2 is SQIVND in the germline V gene (reference sequence). V dropped 7 bases and J dropped 3; count of bases not matched to a gene: 7. This CDR3 is 15 amino acids long. As DNA, the CDR3 is TGTGCCAGTAAACCGGGACAGGGTTTCTACAATGAGCAGTTCTTC. It yields the protein CASKPGQGFYNEQFF.

CDR3 DNA sequence: TGTGCCACCAGTAGTGGAGCAAACTATGGCTACACCTTC. Encoded protein: CATSSGANYGYTF. V gene TRBV24-1 combines with J gene TRBJ1-2; D call uncertain. Trimming cost V 6 bases and J 2 bases, with 9 bases left between them. This CDR3 contains 13 residues. Germline V CDR1 and CDR2: KGHDR, SFDVKD.

V usage is TRBV18 and J usage is TRBJ2-7; 7 nucleotides line up with TRBD1. J was trimmed by 1 base and V by 1 base; bases with no gene match: 4. This CDR3 has 15 residues. From germline, CDR1 is KGHSH and CDR2 LQKENI. The CDR3: CASSPRPGGSYEQYF. The CDR3 DNA sequence: TGTGCCAGCTCACCACGTCCAGGGGGATCCTACGAGCAGTACTTC.

This chain joins TRBV24-1 and TRBJ2-7, with TRBD1 matching over 11 bases. This CDR3 has 16 residues. Per the germline V gene, CDR1 is KGHDR and CDR2 is SFDVKD. Trimming removed 6 bases from V and 6 bases from J; junction bases left unmatched: 12. CDR3 nucleotides: TGTGCCACCAGTCCTCCCCCGGGACAGGGGGATTTCGAGCAGTACTTC. Protein: CATSPPPGQGDFEQYF.

The V call is TRBV11-2, the J call TRBJ2-7; D might be TRBD2 (5 bases). The germline V gene encodes CDR1 SGHAT and CDR2 FQNNGV. This CDR3 region has 14 residues. V was cut by 5 bases and J by 7 bases, with 18 bases left in between. This CDR3 reads CASSPLGIAWEQYF. The CDR3 nucleotides are TGTGCCAGCAGCCCACTCGGGATAGCTTGGGAGCAGTACTTC. The variable domain in full, with the rest retrieved from reference TRBV11-2 and TRBJ2-7, is EAGVAQSPRYKIIEKRQSVAFWCNPISGHATLYWYQQILGQGPKLLIQFQNNGVVDDSQLPKDRFSAERLKGVDSTLKIQPAKLEDSAVYLCASSPLGIAWEQYFGPGTRLTVT.

This chain uses TRBV29-1 with TRBJ2-5, with D tentatively TRBD1 (5 bases). Trimming took off 2 bases at V and 5 bases at J, with 12 bases between the two ends. In germline, CDR1 is SQVTM, CDR2 ANQGSEA. The CDR3 has 13 residues. As DNA, the CDR3 is TGCAGCGTTGAATCAGGGTTTTTCGAGACCCAGTACTTC. Protein sequence: CSVESGFFETQYF.

This sequence joins TRBV2 and TRBJ2-3, with 10 bases identical to TRBD2. There are 15 residues in the CDR3. Germline CDR1 reads SNHLY; CDR2 reads FYNNEI. V was pared by 7 bases and J by 4 bases, with 8 bases of the junction left unmatched. Here the CDR3 reads CASNPLAGISDTQYF. In DNA, the CDR3 is TGTGCCAGCAACCCACTAGCGGGGATTTCAGATACGCAGTATTTT.

V is TRBV6-5 and J is TRBJ1-1, with 7 nucleotides matching TRBD1. The CDR3 length is 11 residues. V was clipped by 7 bases and J by 12 bases; unmatched bases: 8. CDR1 and CDR2 (germline): MNHEY, SVGAGI. In nucleotides, the CDR3 is TGTGCCAGCACCGAGGGACAGCGGTCTTTCTTT. Translation gives CASTEGQRSFF.

The count of this clone is one. The genes are TRBV28 and TRBJ1-5; D remains ambiguous. CDR1 MDHEN and CDR2 SYDVKM come from the germline V gene. There are 14 residues in the CDR3. Trimming took off 2 bases at V and 4 bases at J, with 9 bases between the two ends. CDR3 in DNA: TGTGCCAGCAGTTTAAGTAAGCTTAATCAGCCCCAGCATTTT. Translation: CASSLSKLNQPQHF. The full variable domain, completed using reference TRBV28 and TRBJ1-5, is DVKVTQSSRYLVKRTGEKVFLECVQDMDHENMFWYRQDPGLGLRLIYFSYDVKMKEKGDIPEGYSVSREKKERFSLILESASTNQTSMYLCASSLSKLNQPQHFGDGTRLSIL.

In its sample, this clone was seen once. The CDR3 sequence: CASSLGTSGVSSYNEQFF. The DNA of the CDR3 is TGCGCCAGCAGTTTAGGGACTAGCGGGGTGAGCTCCTACAATGAGCAGTTCTTC. The chain is built from TRBV4-3 and TRBJ2-1, with TRBD2 matching 13 bases. V was pared by 6 bases and J by 0 bases, with 8 bases of the junction left unmatched. Looked up from germline, CDR1 is LGHNA and CDR2 is YSLEER. This CDR3 spans 18 amino acids.

This clone has a single count. The V gene is TRBV5-5, the J gene TRBJ2-7; TRBD2 agrees at 11 bases. V was pared by 4 bases and J by 2 bases, with 8 bases of the junction left unmatched. The CDR3 consists of 16 residues. The germline V gene has CDR1 SGHKS and CDR2 YYEKEE (reference sequence). CDR3 in amino acids: CASSRNLAGGTYEQYF. Written as DNA, the CDR3 is TGTGCCAGCAGCAGGAACCTAGCGGGGGGTACCTACGAGCAGTACTTC.

The J gene is TRBJ2-1, the V gene TRBV6-5, with TRBD2 identical over 10 bases. This CDR3 is 16 amino acids long. With V trimmed by 0 bases and J by 4 bases, 3 bases remained unmatched. Germline CDR1 reads MNHEY; CDR2 reads SVGAGI. This CDR3 is CASSYSGLAAYNEQFF. The CDR3 region has the DNA TGTGCCAGCAGTTACTCCGGACTAGCGGCTTACAATGAGCAGTTCTTC.

This clone came up once. V gene TRBV2 combines with J gene TRBJ1-1, with 10 bases lining up with TRBD1. This CDR3 region has 14 residues. The V segment lost 7 bases and the J segment 2 bases; nucleotides outside the gene matches: 4. Germline values: CDR1 SNHLY, CDR2 FYNNEI. As DNA, the CDR3 is TGTGCCAGCACGGGACAGGGGACCAACACTGAAGCTTTCTTT. Its translation: CASTGQGTNTEAFF. The full variable domain, completed using reference TRBV2 and TRBJ1-1, is EPEVTQTPSHQVTQMGQEVILRCVPISNHLYFYWYRQILGQKVEFLVSFYNNEISEKSEIFDDQFSVERPDGSNFTLKIRSTKLEDSAMYFCASTGQGTNTEAFFGQGTRLTVV.

The V call is TRBV6-5, the J call TRBJ1-1, with TRBD1 identical over 9 bases. From germline, CDR1 is MNHEY and CDR2 SVGAGI. This CDR3 has 15 amino acids. V shed 5 bases, J shed 5 bases, and the junction held 9 bases outside the gene matches. The CDR3 coding sequence is TGTGCCAGCAGTAGAACCGGGACAGGGTCGACTGAAGCTTTCTTT. Translating gives CASSRTGTGSTEAFF.

This chain joins TRBV28 and TRBJ1-6; D is unresolved. Trimming took off 5 bases at V and 7 bases at J, with 9 bases between the two ends. In germline, CDR1 is MDHEN, CDR2 SYDVKM. The CDR3 extends over 13 amino acids. CDR3 region: CASSQTRNSPLHF. CDR3 coding DNA: TGTGCCAGCAGTCAAACCCGGAATTCACCCCTCCACTTT.

The chain links TRBV19 to TRBJ2-2; 8 bases are a match to TRBD2. Germline V gene sequence: CDR1 LNHDA, CDR2 SQIVND (reference sequence). The length of the CDR3 is 16 residues. With V trimmed by 3 bases and J by 4 bases, 7 bases remained unmatched. The CDR3 is CASSMAGGWGTGELFF. The DNA for the CDR3 is TGTGCCAGTAGTATGGCGGGGGGTTGGGGCACCGGGGAGCTGTTTTTT.

V usage is TRBV10-3 and J usage is TRBJ2-7; 11 nucleotides match TRBD1. Germline V gene sequence: CDR1 ENHRY, CDR2 SYGVKD. With 6 bases clipped from V and 2 bases from J, the junction kept 9 bases outside the gene matches. The CDR3 totals 16 residues. CDR3 residues: CAISGSGTGGTYEQYF. The DNA of the CDR3 is TGTGCCATCAGCGGAAGCGGGACAGGGGGGACCTACGAGCAGTACTTC.

The chain's CDR3 is CASSAQGAGEKLFF. The CDR3 nucleotides are TGTGCCAGCAGTGCTCAGGGGGCCGGGGAAAAACTGTTTTTT. This chain connects TRBV2 to TRBJ1-4; 8 bases are shared with TRBD1. The germline CDR1 and CDR2 sequences are SNHLY and FYNNEI. Trimming took 4 bases from V and 8 from J; bases not matched to a gene: 6. The CDR3 spans 14 residues.

J is TRBJ1-1 and V is TRBV28; 8 bases align to TRBD1. The CDR3 is made up of 13 amino acids. In germline, CDR1 is MDHEN, CDR2 SYDVKM. Unmatched junction bases numbered 3, after V lost 6 bases and J lost 3 bases. The CDR3 coding sequence is TGTGCCAGCAGAGAACAGGGGGACACTGAAGCTTTCTTT. Translating it yields CASREQGDTEAFF.